A selection of T cell receptor beta chains follows, all from one sample in a study of T cells in Graves' hyperthyroidism and ophthalmopathy. In TCRdb, the multiplex PCR reads were re-called with MiXCR into one record per CDR3 protein. The repertoire holds under 700,000 distinct CDR3 sequences, with around 15% as singletons. The specimen sequenced was blood. The source of these receptors is a woman aged 18-29 years with Graves' hyperthyroidism. Each CDR3 is given with its conserved first and last residue. Fields, in order: V gene, D gene, J gene, clone size, CDR3 DNA, CDR3 protein. The D gene is left open where the match is weak. Not every row has a clone size; where given, it reads once, few, many or a size class.

TRBV5-1	TRBD1	TRBJ1-2	few	TGCGCCAGCAGCGCCCCGACAGGGCCGACGTCAGGGAGGGGCGGCTACACCTTC	CASSAPTGPTSGRGGYTF
TRBV10-3	TRBD1	TRBJ2-7	few	TGTGCCATCAGTGACCCGGGACAGGGTGCCTACGAGCAGTACTTC	CAISDPGQGAYEQYF
TRBV12-3/TRBV12-4	TRBD1	TRBJ2-5	many	TGTGCCAGCAGTTACAGGGGGCTCGAGACCCAGTACTTC	CASSYRGLETQYF
TRBV19	TRBD1	TRBJ2-5	-	TGTGCCAGTAGTACTCCCGGGACAGGGTGGGAGACCCAGTACTTC	CASSTPGTGWETQYF
TRBV7-2	-	TRBJ1-2	-	TGTGCCAGCAGCCCGCAGGGGATCAACTATGGCTACACCTTC	CASSPQGINYGYTF
TRBV28	-	TRBJ2-3	few	TGTGCCAGCAGTTACCCCGGAAAGGACAAGCCCACCACAGATACGCAGTATTTT	CASSYPGKDKPTTDTQYF
TRBV6-1	-	TRBJ2-5	-	TGTGCCAGCATGGTAGGAGAGACCCAGTACTTC	CASMVGETQYF
TRBV6-1	TRBD1	TRBJ2-2	many	TGTGCCAGCAGTTACAGGGGGCAGAACACCGGGGAGCTGTTTTTT	CASSYRGQNTGELFF
TRBV12-3/TRBV12-4	TRBD1	TRBJ2-7	many	TGTGCCAGCAGGTCACAGGGGCTCCGCTCCTACGAGCAGTACTTC	CASRSQGLRSYEQYF
TRBV9	-	TRBJ1-2	few	TGTGCCAGCAGCACCGACGGCTATGGCTACACCTTC	CASSTDGYGYTF
TRBV14	-	TRBJ2-3	few	TGTGCCAGCAGCCCGACCTTCAGGTCCCGGGGCACAGATACGCAGTATTTT	CASSPTFRSRGTDTQYF
TRBV6-2/TRBV6-3	-	TRBJ1-1	many	TGTGCCAGCAGGGAGCCGAACACTGAAGCTTTCTTT	CASREPNTEAFF
TRBV11-2	-	TRBJ2-7	-	TGTGCCAGCAGCTCCCACCCACGCCACGAGCAGTACTTC	CASSSHPRHEQYF
TRBV7-9	TRBD2	TRBJ2-7	-	TGTGCCAGCAGCTTAGGGGGACTAGCGGGCTTCTACGAGCAGTACTTC	CASSLGGLAGFYEQYF
TRBV30	-	TRBJ1-1	many	TGTGCCTGGAGTCGCCGGGACCTAGGCCCTGAAGCTTTCTTT	CAWSRRDLGPEAFF
TRBV7-9	-	TRBJ1-4	-	TGTGCCAGCAGCCCCGAACGACGAACTAATGAAAAACTGTTTTTT	CASSPERRTNEKLFF
TRBV5-1	TRBD1	TRBJ2-3	-	TGCGCCAGCAGCTTGTCGGACAGGGACACAGATACGCAGTATTTT	CASSLSDRDTDTQYF
TRBV3-2	-	TRBJ2-7	many	TGTGCCAGCAGCCAAGATAGGGGGCACGAGCAGTACTTC	CASSQDRGHEQYF
TRBV30	-	TRBJ2-7	many	TGTGCCTGGAGTGTAAACTACGAGCAGTACTTC	CAWSVNYEQYF
TRBV19	-	TRBJ2-7	-	TGTGCCAGTAGTCTCAACACCCGGGACACGGACTCCTACGAGCAGTACTTC	CASSLNTRDTDSYEQYF
TRBV7-2	-	TRBJ2-7	many	TGTGCCAGCACCCCAGGTGGGGGACCCTCCTACGAGCAGTACTTC	CASTPGGGPSYEQYF
TRBV20-1	-	TRBJ1-2	many	TGCAGTGCCCCACGGGCAGGAACCTATGGCTACACCTTC	CSAPRAGTYGYTF
TRBV7-9	-	TRBJ1-2	few	TGTGCCAGCAGCTTATCCCATGGCGGAAACTATGGCTACACCTTC	CASSLSHGGNYGYTF
TRBV7-2	-	TRBJ2-5	many	TGTGCCAGCAGCTTAGGATGGTGGACCGTGCAAGAGACCCAGTACTTC	CASSLGWWTVQETQYF
TRBV11-2	-	TRBJ2-7	-	TGTGCCAGCAGCTTTTCAGCCTACGAGCAGTGCTTC	CASSFSAYEQCF
TRBV6-2/TRBV6-3	TRBD1	TRBJ2-6	many	TGTGCCAGCAGTCACGACAGGGCTGGGGCCAACGTCCTGACTTTC	CASSHDRAGANVLTF
TRBV2	TRBD2	TRBJ2-5	many	TGTGCCAGCGCCGACCGGGGACTAGCTCCCGAGACCCAGTACTTC	CASADRGLAPETQYF
TRBV5-5	-	TRBJ2-3	many	TGTGCCAGCAGCTACCACAGAACTTACACAGATACGCAGTATTTT	CASSYHRTYTDTQYF
TRBV28	-	TRBJ2-1	many	TGTGCCAGCAGTTTTGAAACAGGGCTTGAGCAGTTCTTC	CASSFETGLEQFF
TRBV9	-	TRBJ1-3	-	TGTGCCAGCACAGTCCGGGACGGTGTCTCTGGAAACACCATATATTTT	CASTVRDGVSGNTIYF
TRBV28	-	TRBJ2-7	many	TGTGCCAGCAGTCTCACTAGGATACGGCAGTACTTC	CASSLTRIRQYF
TRBV4-1	TRBD1	TRBJ2-7	few	TGCGCCAGCAGCCCGGGACAGGGGTGGCAAGAGCAGTACTTC	CASSPGQGWQEQYF
TRBV18	-	TRBJ2-1	-	TGTGCCAGCGCTAGTATGGCGGTGTACAATGAGCAGTTCTTC	CASASMAVYNEQFF
TRBV12-3/TRBV12-4	TRBD1	TRBJ1-1	many	TGTGCCAGCAGTCCGCCGGGACAGAGGAACACTGAAGCTTTCTTT	CASSPPGQRNTEAFF
TRBV28	-	TRBJ2-1	-	TGTGCCAGCAGTGCCCTAAGCCAGGAGGGTAAGGGCAATGAGCAGTTCTTC	CASSALSQEGKGNEQFF
TRBV11-3	TRBD1	TRBJ1-2	many	TGTGCCAGCAGCCTAACGGGACAGGGTTTCTATGGCTACACCTTC	CASSLTGQGFYGYTF
TRBV29-1	TRBD1	TRBJ2-5	-	TGCAGCGGTCTCCAGGGGGACCAAGAGACCCAGTACTTC	CSGLQGDQETQYF
TRBV30	TRBD1	TRBJ1-2	-	TGTGCCTGCCCACAGGGGATGCACTATGGCTACACCTTC	CACPQGMHYGYTF
TRBV12-3/TRBV12-4	TRBD2	TRBJ2-1	many	TGTGCCACATCAGAGCGGGGGGGCCGAATCGGGGAGCAGTTCTTC	CATSERGGRIGEQFF
TRBV11-2	TRBD2	TRBJ2-3	many	TGTGCCAGCAGCACTCCGGGACTAGCGGTAATCACAGATACGCAGTATTTT	CASSTPGLAVITDTQYF
TRBV20-1	TRBD1	TRBJ2-3	many	TGCAGTGCTTTTGACAGGGTACGGTCAGATACGCAGTATTTT	CSAFDRVRSDTQYF
TRBV9	-	TRBJ1-1	few	TGTGCCAGCAGCGCAACTTCAGGGTTAGGGAACACTGAAGCTTTCTTT	CASSATSGLGNTEAFF
TRBV9	-	TRBJ2-7	few	TGTGCCAGCAGCGTTAGTGTAGGCGGGACGAAGGAGCAGTACTTC	CASSVSVGGTKEQYF
TRBV7-2	-	TRBJ2-7	many	TGTGCCAGCAGCGAGTACTACGAGCAGTACTTC	CASSEYYEQYF
TRBV7-2	TRBD2	TRBJ2-5	many	TGTGCCAGCAGCCGGAGGACTAGCGGACACCAGTACTTC	CASSRRTSGHQYF
TRBV5-6	-	TRBJ2-1	many	TGTGCCAGCAGCTTGGGCAGAGAGCAGTTCTTC	CASSLGREQFF
TRBV6-1	TRBD2	TRBJ2-3	many	TGTGCCAGCAGTGCCCTGTCGACTAGCGGGTGGGCAGATACGCAGTATTTT	CASSALSTSGWADTQYF
TRBV12-5	-	TRBJ1-1	many	TGTGCTAGTGGTCTAAAACCGGGACGCCAATGGTACACTGAAGCTTTCTTT	CASGLKPGRQWYTEAFF
TRBV12-3/TRBV12-4	-	TRBJ1-2	-	TGTGCCAGCAGTCAGGACCTAATAACTAACTATGGCTACACCTTC	CASSQDLITNYGYTF
TRBV20-1	-	TRBJ2-3	few	TGCAGTGCTAGAGATCTACAGGGGTGGGGGGACACAGATACGCAGTATTTT	CSARDLQGWGDTDTQYF